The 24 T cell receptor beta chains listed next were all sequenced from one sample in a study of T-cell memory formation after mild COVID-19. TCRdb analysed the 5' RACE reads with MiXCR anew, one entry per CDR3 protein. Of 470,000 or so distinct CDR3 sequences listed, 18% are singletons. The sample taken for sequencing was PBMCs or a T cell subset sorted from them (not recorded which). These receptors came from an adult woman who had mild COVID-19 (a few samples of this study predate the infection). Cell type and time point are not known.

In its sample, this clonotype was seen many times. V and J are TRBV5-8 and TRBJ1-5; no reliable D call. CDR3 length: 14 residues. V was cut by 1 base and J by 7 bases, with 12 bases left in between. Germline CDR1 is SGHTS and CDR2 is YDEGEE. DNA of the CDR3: TGTGCCAGCAGCTTGAAAGGCTCCTTACAGCCCCAGCATTTT. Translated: CASSLKGSLQPQHF.

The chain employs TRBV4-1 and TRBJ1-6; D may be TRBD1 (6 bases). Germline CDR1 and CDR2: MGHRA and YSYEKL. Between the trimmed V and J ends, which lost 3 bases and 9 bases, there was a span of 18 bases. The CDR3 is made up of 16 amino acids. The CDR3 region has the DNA TGCGCCAGCAGCCAGGGTTCGGGGGGGCTCCGTTCACCCCTCCACTTT. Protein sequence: CASSQGSGGLRSPLHF.

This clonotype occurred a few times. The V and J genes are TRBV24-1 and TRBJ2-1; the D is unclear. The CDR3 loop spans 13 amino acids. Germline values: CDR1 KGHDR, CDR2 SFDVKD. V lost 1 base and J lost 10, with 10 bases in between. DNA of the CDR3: TGTGCCACCAGTGATTTTCTAGTCAGAGAGCAGTTCTTC. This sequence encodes CATSDFLVREQFF.

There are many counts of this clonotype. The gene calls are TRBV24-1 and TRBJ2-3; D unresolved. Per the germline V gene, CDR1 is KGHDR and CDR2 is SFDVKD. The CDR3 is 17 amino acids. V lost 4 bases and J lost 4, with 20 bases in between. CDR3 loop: CATSDPLAVTGADTQYF. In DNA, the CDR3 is TGTGCCACCAGTGACCCCTTGGCGGTAACGGGCGCAGATACGCAGTATTTT.

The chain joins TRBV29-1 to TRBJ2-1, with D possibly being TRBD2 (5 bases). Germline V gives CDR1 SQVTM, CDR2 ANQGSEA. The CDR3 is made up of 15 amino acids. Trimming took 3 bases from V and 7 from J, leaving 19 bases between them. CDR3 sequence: CSVETIPSPMNEQFF. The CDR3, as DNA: TGCAGCGTTGAGACTATTCCCTCACCGATGAATGAGCAGTTCTTC.

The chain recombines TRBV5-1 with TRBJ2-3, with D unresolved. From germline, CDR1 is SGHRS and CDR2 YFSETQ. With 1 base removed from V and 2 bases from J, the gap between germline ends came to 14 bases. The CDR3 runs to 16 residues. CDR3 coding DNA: TGCGCCAGCAGCTTGATCGCGGCTATGGTCACAGATACGCAGTATTTT. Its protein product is CASSLIAAMVTDTQYF.

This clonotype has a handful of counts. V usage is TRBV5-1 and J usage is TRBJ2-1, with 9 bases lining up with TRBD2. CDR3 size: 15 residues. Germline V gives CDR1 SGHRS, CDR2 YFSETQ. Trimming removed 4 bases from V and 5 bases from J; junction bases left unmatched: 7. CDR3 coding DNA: TGCGCCAGCAGCCTTCTAGCGGGGCGCAACAATGAGCAGTTCTTC. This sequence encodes CASSLLAGRNNEQFF.

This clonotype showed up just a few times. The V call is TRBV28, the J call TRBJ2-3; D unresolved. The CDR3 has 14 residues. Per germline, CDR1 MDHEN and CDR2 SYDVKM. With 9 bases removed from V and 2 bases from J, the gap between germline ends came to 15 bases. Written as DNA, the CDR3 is TGTGCCAGGAAAATCGGACCCTCCACAGATACGCAGTATTTT. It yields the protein CARKIGPSTDTQYF.

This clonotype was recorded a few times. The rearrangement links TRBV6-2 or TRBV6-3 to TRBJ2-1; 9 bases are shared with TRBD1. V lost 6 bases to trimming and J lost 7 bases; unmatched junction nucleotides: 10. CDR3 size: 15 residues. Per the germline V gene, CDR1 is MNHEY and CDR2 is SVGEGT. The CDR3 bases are TGTGCCAGCAGACCCGCCGGGACAGGGATGAATGAGCAGTTCTTC. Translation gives CASRPAGTGMNEQFF.

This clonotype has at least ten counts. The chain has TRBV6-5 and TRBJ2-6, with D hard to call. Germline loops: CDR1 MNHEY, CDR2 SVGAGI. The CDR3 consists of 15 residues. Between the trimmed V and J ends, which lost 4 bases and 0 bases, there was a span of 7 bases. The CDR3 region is CASSSLFSGANVLTF. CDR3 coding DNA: TGTGCCAGCAGTTCCTTATTCTCTGGGGCCAACGTCCTGACTTTC.

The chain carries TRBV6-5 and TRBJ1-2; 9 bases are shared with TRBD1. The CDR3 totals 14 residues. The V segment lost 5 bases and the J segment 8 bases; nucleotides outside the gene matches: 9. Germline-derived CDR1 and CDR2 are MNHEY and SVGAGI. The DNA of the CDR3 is TGTGCCAGCAGTCACGGGACAGGGAATCACGGCTACACCTTC. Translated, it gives CASSHGTGNHGYTF.

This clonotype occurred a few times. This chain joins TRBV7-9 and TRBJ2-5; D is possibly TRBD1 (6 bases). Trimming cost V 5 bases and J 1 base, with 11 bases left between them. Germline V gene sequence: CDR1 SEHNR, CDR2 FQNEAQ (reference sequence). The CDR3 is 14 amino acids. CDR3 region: CASSHGQPQETQYF. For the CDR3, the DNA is TGTGCCAGCAGCCACGGACAGCCCCAAGAGACCCAGTACTTC. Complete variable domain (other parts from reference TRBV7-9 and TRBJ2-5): DTGVSQNPRHKITKRGQNVTFRCDPISEHNRLYWYRQTLGQGPEFLTYFQNEAQLEKSRLLSDRFSAERPKGSFSTLEIQRTEQGDSAMYLCASSHGQPQETQYFGPGTRLLVL.

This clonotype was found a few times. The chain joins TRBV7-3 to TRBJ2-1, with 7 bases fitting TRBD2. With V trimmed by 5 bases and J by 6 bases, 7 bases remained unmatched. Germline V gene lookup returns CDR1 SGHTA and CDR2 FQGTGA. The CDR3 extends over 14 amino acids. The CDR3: CASSPGLDSNEQFF. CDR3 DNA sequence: TGTGCCAGCAGCCCCGGACTAGATAGCAATGAGCAGTTCTTC.

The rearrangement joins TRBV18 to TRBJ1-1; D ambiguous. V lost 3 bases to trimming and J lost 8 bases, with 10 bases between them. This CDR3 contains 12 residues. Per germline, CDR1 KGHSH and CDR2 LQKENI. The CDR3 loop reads CASSPTAGEAFF. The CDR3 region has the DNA TGTGCCAGCTCACCTACAGCCGGAGAAGCTTTCTTT.

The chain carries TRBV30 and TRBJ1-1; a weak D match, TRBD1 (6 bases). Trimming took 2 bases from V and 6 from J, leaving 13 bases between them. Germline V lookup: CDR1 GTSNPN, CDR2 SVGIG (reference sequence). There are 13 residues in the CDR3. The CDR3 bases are TGTGCCTGGAGTAGACAGGCTCTCCCTGAAGCTTTCTTT. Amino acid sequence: CAWSRQALPEAFF.

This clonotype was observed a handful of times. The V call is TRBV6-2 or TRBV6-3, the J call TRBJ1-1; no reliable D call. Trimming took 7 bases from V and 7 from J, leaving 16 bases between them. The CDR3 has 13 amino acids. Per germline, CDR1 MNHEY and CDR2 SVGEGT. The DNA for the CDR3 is TGTGCCAGCAAACTCCCTGCAATCGGTGAAGCTTTCTTT. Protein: CASKLPAIGEAFF.

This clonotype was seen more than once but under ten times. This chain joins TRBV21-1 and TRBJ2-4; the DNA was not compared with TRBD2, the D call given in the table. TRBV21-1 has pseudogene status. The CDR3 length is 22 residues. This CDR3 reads CASSNFELAGVGGTGAKNIQYF. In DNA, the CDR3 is TGTGCCAGCAGTAACTTCGAACTAGCGGGGGTCGGAGGGACTGGAGCCAAAAACATTCAGTACTTC.

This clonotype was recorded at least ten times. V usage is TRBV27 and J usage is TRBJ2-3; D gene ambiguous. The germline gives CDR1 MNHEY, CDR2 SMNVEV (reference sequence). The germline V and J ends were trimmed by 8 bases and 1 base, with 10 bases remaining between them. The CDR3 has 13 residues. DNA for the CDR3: TGTGCCAGCTCATCGAGCGGCACAGATACGCAGTATTTT. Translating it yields CASSSSGTDTQYF.

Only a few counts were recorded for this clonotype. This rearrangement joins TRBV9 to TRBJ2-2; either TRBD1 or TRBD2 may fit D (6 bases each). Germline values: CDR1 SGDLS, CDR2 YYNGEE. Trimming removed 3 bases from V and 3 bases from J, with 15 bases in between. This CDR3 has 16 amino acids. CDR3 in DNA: TGTGCCAGCAGCGAAGGGGGGAGTGGTTACACCGGGGAGCTGTTTTTT. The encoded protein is CASSEGGSGYTGELFF. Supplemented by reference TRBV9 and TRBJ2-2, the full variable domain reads DSGVTQTPKHLITATGQRVTLRCSPRSGDLSVYWYQQSLDQGLQFLIQYYNGEERAKGNILERFSAQQFPDLHSELNLSSLELGDSALYFCASSEGGSGYTGELFFGEGSRLTVL.

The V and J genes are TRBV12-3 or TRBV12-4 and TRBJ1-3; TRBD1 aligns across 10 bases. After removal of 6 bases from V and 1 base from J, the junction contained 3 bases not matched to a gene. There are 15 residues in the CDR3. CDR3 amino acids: CASRLGQGSGNTIYF. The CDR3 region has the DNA TGTGCCAGCAGGCTGGGACAGGGGTCTGGAAACACCATATATTTT.

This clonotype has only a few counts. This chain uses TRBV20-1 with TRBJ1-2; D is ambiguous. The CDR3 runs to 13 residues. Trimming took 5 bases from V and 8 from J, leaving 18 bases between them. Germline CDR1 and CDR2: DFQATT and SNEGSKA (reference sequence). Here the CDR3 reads CSAPRRVPGGYTF. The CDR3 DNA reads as TGCAGTGCTCCCAGGAGGGTTCCCGGAGGCTACACCTTC.

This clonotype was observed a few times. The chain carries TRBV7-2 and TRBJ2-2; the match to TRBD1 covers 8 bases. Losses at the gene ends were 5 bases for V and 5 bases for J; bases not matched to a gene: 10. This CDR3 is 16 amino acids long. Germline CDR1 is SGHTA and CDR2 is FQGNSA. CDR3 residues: CASSPRQGSGTGELFF. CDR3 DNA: TGTGCCAGCAGCCCGAGACAGGGGTCGGGTACCGGGGAGCTGTTTTTT.

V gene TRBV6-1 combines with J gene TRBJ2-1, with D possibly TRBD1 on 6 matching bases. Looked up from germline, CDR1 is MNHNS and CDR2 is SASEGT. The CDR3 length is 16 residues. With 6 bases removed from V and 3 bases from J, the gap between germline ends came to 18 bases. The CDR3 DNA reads TGTGCCAGCAGAGGGGACAAGTCTCTAGTCTACAATGAGCAGTTCTTC. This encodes CASRGDKSLVYNEQFF.

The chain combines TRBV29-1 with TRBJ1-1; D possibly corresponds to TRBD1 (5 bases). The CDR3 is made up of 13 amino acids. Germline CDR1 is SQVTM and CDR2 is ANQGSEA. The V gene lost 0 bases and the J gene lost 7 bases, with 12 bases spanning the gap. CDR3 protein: CSVEEQVPYEAFF. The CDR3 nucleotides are TGCAGCGTTGAAGAACAGGTACCCTATGAAGCTTTCTTT.